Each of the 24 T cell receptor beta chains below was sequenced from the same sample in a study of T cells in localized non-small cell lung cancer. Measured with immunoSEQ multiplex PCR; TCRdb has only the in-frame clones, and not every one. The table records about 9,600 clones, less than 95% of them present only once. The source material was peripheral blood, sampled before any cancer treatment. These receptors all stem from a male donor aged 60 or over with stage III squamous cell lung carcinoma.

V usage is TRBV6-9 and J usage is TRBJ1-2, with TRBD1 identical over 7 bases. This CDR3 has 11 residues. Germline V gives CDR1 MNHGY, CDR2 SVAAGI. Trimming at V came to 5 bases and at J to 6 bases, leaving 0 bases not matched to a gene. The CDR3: CASSDRDGYTF. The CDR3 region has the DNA TGTGCCAGCAGTGACAGGGATGGCTACACCTTC.

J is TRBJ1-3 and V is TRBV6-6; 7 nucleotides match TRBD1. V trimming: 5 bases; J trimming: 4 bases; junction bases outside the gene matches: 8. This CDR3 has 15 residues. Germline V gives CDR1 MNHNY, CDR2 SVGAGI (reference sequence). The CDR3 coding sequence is TGTGCCAGCAGTCCTACGACAGGGAGAGGAAACACCATATATTTT. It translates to CASSPTTGRGNTIYF.

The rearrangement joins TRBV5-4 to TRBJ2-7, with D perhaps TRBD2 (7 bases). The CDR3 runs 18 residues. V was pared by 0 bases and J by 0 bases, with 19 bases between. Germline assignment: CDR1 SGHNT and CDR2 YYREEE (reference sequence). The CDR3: CASSLGSWGGLSSYEQYF. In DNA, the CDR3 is TGTGCCAGCAGCTTGGGGTCCTGGGGGGGCCTTAGCTCCTACGAGCAGTACTTC.

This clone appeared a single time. CDR3 region: CAISRLAGETQETQYF. CDR3 in DNA: TGTGCCATCAGCAGGCTAGCGGGGGAAACTCAAGAGACCCAGTACTTC. The chain has TRBV10-3 and TRBJ2-5; 10 bases map to TRBD2. V was pared by 6 bases and J by 2 bases, with 9 bases of the junction left unmatched. Germline CDR1 is ENHRY and CDR2 is SYGVKD. The CDR3 totals 16 residues.

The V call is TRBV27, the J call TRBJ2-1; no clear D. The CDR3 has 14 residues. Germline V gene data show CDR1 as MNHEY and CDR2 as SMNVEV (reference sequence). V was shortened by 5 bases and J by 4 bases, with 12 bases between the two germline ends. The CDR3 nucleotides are TGTGCCAGCAGTCCGCTGACTGGGTACAATGAGCAGTTCTTC. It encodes CASSPLTGYNEQFF.

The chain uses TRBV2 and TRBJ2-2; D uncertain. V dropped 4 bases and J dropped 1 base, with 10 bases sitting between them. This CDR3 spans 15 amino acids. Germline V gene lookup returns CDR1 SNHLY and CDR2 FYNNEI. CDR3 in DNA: TGTGCCAGCAGTGGGGCAGCAGAGAACACCGGGGAGCTGTTTTTT. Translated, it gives CASSGAAENTGELFF.

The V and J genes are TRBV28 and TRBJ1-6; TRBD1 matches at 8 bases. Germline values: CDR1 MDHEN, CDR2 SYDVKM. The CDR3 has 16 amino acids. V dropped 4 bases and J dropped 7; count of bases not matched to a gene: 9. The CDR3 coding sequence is TGTGCCAGCAGTTCCTCAGGGGGCGTTGGCAATTCACCCCTCCACTTT. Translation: CASSSSGGVGNSPLHF.

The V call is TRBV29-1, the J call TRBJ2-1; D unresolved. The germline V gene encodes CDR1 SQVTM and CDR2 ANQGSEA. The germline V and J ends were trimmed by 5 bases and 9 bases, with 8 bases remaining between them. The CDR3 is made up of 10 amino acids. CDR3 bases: TGCAGCGTTTTGGTTGGTGAGCAGTTCTTC. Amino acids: CSVLVGEQFF.

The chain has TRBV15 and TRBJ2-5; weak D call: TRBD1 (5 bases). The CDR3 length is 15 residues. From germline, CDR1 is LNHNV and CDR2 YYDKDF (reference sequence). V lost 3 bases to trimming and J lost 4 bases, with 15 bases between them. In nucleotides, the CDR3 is TGTGCCACCAGCAGTACGCCGAAGGGGCTAGAGACCCAGTACTTC. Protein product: CATSSTPKGLETQYF.

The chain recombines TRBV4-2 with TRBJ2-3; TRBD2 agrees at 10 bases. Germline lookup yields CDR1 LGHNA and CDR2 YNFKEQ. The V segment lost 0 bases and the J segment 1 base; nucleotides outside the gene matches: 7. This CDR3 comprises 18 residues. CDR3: CASSQDQTSGFRTDTQYF. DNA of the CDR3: TGTGCCAGCAGCCAAGATCAGACTAGCGGGTTCCGCACAGATACGCAGTATTTT.

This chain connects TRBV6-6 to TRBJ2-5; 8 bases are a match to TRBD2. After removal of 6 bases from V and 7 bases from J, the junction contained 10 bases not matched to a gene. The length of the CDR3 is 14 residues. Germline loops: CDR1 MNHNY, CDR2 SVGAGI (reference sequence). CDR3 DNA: TGTGCCAGCAGCCCTTCGACTAGCGATCGGACCCAGTACTTC. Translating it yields CASSPSTSDRTQYF.

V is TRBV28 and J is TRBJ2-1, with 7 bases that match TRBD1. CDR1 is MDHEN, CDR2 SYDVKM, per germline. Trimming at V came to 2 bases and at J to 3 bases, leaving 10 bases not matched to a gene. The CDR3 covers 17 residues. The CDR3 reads CASSLNLGDRHYNEQFF. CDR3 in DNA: TGTGCCAGCAGTTTAAATCTAGGGGACAGACACTACAATGAGCAGTTCTTC.

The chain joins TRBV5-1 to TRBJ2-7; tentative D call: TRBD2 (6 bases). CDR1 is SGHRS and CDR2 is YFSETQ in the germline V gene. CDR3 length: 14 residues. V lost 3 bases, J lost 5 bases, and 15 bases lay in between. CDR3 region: CASSWVGGTHEQYF. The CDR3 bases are TGCGCCAGCAGCTGGGTGGGGGGAACCCACGAGCAGTACTTC.

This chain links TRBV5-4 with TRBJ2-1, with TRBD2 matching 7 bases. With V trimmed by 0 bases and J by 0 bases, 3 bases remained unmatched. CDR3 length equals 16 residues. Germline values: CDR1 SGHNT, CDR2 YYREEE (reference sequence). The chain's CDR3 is CASSLDPGGSYNEQFF. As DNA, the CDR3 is TGTGCCAGCAGCTTGGACCCGGGGGGCTCCTACAATGAGCAGTTCTTC.

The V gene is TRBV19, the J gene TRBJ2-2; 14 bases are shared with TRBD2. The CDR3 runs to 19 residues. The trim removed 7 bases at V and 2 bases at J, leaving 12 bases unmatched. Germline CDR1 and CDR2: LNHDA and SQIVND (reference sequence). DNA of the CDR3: TGTGCCAGTAACTCCATAGGACTAGCGGGGGGACACAACACCGGGGAGCTGTTTTTT. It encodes CASNSIGLAGGHNTGELFF.

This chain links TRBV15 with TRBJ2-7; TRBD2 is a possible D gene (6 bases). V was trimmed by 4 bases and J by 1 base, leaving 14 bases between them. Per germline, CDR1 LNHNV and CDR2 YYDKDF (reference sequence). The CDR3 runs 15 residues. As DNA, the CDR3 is TGTGCCACCAGCATGGAGGTGGCGGGATCCTACGAGCAGTACTTC. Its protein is CATSMEVAGSYEQYF.

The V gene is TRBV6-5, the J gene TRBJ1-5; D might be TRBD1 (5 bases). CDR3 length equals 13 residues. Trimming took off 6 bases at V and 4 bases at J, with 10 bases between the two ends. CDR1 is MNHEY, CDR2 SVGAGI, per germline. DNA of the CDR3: TGTGCCAGCAGGCCCAGGGAAAATCAGCCCCAGCATTTT. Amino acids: CASRPRENQPQHF.

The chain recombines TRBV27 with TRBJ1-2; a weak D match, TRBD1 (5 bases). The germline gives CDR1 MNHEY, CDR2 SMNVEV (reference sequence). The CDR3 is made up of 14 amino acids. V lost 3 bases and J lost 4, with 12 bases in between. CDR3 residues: CASSFREGSYGYTF. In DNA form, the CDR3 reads TGTGCCAGCAGTTTCAGGGAGGGGAGCTATGGCTACACCTTC.

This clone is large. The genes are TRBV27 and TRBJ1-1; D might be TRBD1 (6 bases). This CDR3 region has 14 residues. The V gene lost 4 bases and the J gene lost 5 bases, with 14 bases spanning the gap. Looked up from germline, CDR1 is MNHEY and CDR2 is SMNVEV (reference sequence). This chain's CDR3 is CASSSSDSWTEAFF. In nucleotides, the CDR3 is TGTGCCAGCAGTTCCTCGGACAGTTGGACTGAAGCTTTCTTT.

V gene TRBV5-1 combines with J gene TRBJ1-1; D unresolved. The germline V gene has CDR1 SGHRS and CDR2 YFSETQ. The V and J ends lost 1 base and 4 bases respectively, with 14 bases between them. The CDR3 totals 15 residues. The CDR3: CASSLLGIRSTEAFF. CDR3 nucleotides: TGCGCCAGCAGCTTGTTGGGGATACGGAGCACTGAAGCTTTCTTT. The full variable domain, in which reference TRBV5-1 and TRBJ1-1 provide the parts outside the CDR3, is KAGVTQTPRYLIKTRGQQVTLSCSPISGHRSVSWYQQTPGQGLQFLFEYFSETQRNKGNFPGRFSGRQFSNSRSEMNVSTLELGDSALYLCASSLLGIRSTEAFFGQGTRLTVV.

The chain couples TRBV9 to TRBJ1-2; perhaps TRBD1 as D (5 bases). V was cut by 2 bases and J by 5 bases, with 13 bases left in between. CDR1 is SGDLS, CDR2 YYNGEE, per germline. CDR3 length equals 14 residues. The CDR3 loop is CASSVAGGDYGYTF. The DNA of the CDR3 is TGTGCCAGCAGCGTCGCGGGGGGGGATTATGGCTACACCTTC.

The CDR3 protein is CAVQPRIRQPQHF. The CDR3 DNA is TGTGCCGTACAGCCCAGGATCAGGCAGCCCCAGCATTTT. The chain carries TRBV28 and TRBJ1-5; D not resolved. Trimming shortened V by 11 bases and J by 7 bases, and 18 bases separated the two germline ends. The CDR3 length is 13 residues. Germline CDR1 and CDR2: MDHEN and SYDVKM.

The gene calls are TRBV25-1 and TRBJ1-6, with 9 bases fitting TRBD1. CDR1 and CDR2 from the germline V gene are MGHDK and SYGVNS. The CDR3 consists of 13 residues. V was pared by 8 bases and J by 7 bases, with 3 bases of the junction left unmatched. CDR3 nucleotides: TGTGCCAGCCTCGACAGGGGGAATTCACCCCTCCACTTT. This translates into CASLDRGNSPLHF.

The CDR3 sequence is CATGGRTDTQYF. The CDR3 DNA follows: TGTGCCACAGGGGGCAGAACAGATACGCAGTATTTT. The V call is TRBV18, the J call TRBJ2-3; 8 nucleotides line up with TRBD1. The CDR3 covers 12 residues. Trimming cost V 10 bases and J 3 bases; bases outside gene matches: 3. Per germline, CDR1 KGHSH and CDR2 LQKENI.